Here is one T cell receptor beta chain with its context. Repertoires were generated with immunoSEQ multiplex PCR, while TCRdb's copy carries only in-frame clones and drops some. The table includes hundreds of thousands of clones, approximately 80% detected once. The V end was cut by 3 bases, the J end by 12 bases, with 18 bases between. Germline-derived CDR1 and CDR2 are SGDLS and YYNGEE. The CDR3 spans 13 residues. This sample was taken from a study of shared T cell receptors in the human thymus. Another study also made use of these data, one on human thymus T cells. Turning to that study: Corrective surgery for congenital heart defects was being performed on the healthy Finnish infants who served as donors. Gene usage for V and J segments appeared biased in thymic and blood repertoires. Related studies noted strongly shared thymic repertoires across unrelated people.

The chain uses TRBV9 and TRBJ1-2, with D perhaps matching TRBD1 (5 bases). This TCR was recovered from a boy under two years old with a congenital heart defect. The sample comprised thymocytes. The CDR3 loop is CASSAGTGRWDTF. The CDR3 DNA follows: TGTGCCAGCAGCGCTGGGACCGGGAGGTGGGACACCTTC.